This T cell receptor (beta chain) came from a study of identical twins. The CDR3 totals 18 residues. Germline loops: CDR1 ENHRY, CDR2 SYGVKD. V lost 6 bases to trimming and J lost 4 bases; unmatched junction nucleotides: 15. A few counts support this clonotype. TCRdb processed the 5' RACE reads anew with MiXCR; each CDR3 protein has one entry. The table lists hundreds of thousands of distinct CDR3 sequences, roughly 6% of them singletons, with roughly 1.8% in the top ten. The sample consisted of naive T cells sorted from blood. The sequence came from a man between 18 and 35 years old in good health. This chain links TRBV10-3 with TRBJ2-3; 11 bases map to TRBD2. The DNA of the CDR3 is TGTGCCATCAGGTTTTCCGCAGAAGGGACTAGCGGCTCAGATACGCAGTATTTT. It codes for CAIRFSAEGTSGSDTQYF.